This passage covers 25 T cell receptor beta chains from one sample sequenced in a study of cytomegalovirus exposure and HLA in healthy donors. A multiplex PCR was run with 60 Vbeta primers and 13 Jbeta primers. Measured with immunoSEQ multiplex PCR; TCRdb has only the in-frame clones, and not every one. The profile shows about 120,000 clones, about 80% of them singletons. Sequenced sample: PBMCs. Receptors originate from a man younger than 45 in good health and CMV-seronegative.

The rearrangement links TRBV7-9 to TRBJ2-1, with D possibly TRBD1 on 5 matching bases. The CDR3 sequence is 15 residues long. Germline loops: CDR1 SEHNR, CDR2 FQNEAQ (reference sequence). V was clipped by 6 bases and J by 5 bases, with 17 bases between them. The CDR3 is CASRSPLGRDNEQFF. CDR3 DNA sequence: TGTGCCAGCAGGTCCCCCCTGGGGCGAGACAATGAGCAGTTCTTC. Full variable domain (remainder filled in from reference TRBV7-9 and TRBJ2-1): DTGVSQNPRHKITKRGQNVTFRCDPISEHNRLYWYRQTLGQGPEFLTYFQNEAQLEKSRLLSDRFSAERPKGSFSTLEIQRTEQGDSAMYLCASRSPLGRDNEQFFGPGTRLTVL.

This CDR3 is CASSPTRGSSYEQYF. The CDR3 DNA follows: TGTGCCAGCAGTCCTACTCGCGGGAGTTCCTACGAGCAGTACTTC. The chain couples TRBV27 to TRBJ2-7; 7 bases match TRBD2. The CDR3 covers 15 residues. V lost 5 bases and J lost 1; bases outside the gene matches: 8. CDR1 is MNHEY, CDR2 SMNVEV, per germline (reference sequence).

The CDR3 sequence: CASSLALHFRGEQYF. CDR3 sequence (DNA): TGTGCCAGCAGCTTAGCTCTCCACTTTAGGGGCGAGCAGTACTTC. The rearrangement joins TRBV11-2 to TRBJ2-7; D may be TRBD1 (5 bases). V shed 1 base and J shed 6 bases, with 16 bases lying between them. Germline values: CDR1 SGHAT, CDR2 FQNNGV. This CDR3 spans 15 amino acids.

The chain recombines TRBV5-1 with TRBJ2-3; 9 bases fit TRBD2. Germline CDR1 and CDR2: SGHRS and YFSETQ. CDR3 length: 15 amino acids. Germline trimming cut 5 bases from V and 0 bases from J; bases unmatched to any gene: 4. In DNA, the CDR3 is TGCGCCAGCAGTTTAAGCGGGGGGAGCACAGATACGCAGTATTTT. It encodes CASSLSGGSTDTQYF.

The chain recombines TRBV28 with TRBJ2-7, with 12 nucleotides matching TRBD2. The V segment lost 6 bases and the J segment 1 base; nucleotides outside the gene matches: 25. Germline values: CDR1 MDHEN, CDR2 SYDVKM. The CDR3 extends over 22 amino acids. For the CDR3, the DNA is TGTGCCAGCAGCACGGGACGGGACACACCGGGACTAGCGGGTGTAGGATCCTACGAGCAGTACTTC. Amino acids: CASSTGRDTPGLAGVGSYEQYF.

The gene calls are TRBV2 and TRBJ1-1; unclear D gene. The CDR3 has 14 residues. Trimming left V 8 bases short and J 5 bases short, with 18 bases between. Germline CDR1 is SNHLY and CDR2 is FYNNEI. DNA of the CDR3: TGTGCCAGCGAGCCCTTGGGCCCGGGGACTGAAGCTTTCTTT. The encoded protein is CASEPLGPGTEAFF.

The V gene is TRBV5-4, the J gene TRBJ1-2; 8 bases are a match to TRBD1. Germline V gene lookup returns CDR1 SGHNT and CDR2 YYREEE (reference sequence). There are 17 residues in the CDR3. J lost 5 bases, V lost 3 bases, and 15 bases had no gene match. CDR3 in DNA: TGTGCCAGCAGCTCACAACTAGGACAGGGTTTCTCGTATGGCTACACCTTC. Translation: CASSSQLGQGFSYGYTF.

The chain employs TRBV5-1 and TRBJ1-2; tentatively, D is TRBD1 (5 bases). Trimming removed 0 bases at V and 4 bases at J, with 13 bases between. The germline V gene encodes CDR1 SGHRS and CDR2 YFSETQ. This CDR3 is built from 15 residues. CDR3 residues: CASSLGQGDIYGYTF. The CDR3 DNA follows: TGCGCCAGCAGCTTGGGCCAGGGCGACATCTATGGCTACACCTTC.

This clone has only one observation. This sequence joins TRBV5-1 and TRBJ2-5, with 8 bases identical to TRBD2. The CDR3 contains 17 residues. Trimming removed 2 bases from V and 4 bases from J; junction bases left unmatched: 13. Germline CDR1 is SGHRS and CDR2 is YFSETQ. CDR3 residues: CASSLGTLRLAGETQYF. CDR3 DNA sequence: TGCGCCAGCAGCTTAGGGACACTTCGGCTAGCGGGAGAGACCCAGTACTTC.

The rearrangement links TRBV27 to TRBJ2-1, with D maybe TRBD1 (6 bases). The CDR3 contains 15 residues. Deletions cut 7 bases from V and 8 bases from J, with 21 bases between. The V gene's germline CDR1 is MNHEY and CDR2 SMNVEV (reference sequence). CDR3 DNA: TGTGCCAGCACTTCGCGGGCCAGGGGTGATTATGAGCAGTTCTTC. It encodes CASTSRARGDYEQFF.

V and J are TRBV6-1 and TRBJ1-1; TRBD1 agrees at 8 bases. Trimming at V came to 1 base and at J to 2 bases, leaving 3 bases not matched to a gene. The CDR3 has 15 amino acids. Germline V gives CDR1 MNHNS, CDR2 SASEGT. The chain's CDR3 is CASSEGTGKNTEAFF. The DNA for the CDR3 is TGTGCCAGCAGTGAAGGGACAGGGAAAAACACTGAAGCTTTCTTT.

CDR3 region: CTSSFACRAGRQPQHF. The CDR3 DNA is TGTACCAGCAGCTTTGCTTGTCGGGCAGGGCGTCAGCCCCAGCATTTT. The chain carries TRBV12-1 and TRBJ1-5; the table's TRBD1 call for D was not verified on the DNA. TRBV12-1 is an annotated pseudogene. This CDR3 is 16 amino acids long.

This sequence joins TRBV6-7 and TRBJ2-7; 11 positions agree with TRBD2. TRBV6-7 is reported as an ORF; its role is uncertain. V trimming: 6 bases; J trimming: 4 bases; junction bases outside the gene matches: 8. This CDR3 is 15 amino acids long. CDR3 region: CASSSGTSGRYEQYF. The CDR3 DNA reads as TGTGCCAGCAGCAGCGGGACTAGCGGTCGATACGAGCAGTACTTC.

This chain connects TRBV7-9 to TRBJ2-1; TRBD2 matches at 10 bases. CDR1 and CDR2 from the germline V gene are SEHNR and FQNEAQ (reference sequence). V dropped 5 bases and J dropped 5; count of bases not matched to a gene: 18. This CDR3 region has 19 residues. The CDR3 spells CASSPLGAGGSPRHNEQFF. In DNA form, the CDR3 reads TGTGCCAGCAGCCCACTGGGAGCGGGAGGGTCCCCTCGGCACAATGAGCAGTTCTTC.

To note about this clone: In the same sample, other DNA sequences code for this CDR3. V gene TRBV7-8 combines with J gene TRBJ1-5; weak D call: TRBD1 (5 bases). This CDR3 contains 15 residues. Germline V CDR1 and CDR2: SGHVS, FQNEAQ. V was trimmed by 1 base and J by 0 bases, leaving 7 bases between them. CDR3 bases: TGTGCCAGCAGCTTAGAAGACAGTAGCAATCAGCCCCAGCATTTT. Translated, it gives CASSLEDSSNQPQHF. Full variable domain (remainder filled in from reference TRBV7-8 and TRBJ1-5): GAGVSQSPRYKVAKRGQDVALRCDPISGHVSLFWYQQALGQGPEFLTYFQNEAQLDKSGLPSDRFFAERPEGSVSTLKIQRTQQEDSAVYLCASSLEDSSNQPQHFGDGTRLSIL.

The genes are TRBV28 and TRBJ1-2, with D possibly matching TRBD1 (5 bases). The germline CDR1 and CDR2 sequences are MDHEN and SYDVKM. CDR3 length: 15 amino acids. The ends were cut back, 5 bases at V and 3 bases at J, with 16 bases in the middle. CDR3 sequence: CASSTLQGYDYGYTF. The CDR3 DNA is TGTGCCAGCAGTACATTGCAGGGATATGACTATGGCTACACCTTC.

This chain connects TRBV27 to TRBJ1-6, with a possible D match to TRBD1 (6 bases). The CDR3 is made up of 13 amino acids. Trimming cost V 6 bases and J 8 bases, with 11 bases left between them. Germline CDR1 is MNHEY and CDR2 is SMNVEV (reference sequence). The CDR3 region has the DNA TGTGCCAGCAGAAACAGGGAAGATTCACCCCTCCACTTT. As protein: CASRNREDSPLHF.

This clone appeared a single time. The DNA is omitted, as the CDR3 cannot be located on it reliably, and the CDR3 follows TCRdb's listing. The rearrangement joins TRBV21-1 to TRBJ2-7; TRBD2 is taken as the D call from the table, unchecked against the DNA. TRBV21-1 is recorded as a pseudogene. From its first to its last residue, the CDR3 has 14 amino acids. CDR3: CASWGPGATYEQYF.

CDR3: CASSIALAGGFDGYTF. Here the CDR3 DNA reads TGTGCCAGTAGTATAGCTCTGGCAGGGGGCTTCGATGGCTACACCTTC. V and J are TRBV19 and TRBJ1-2; 8 bases line up with TRBD1. V trimming: 1 base; J trimming: 6 bases; junction bases outside the gene matches: 10. Germline V lookup: CDR1 LNHDA, CDR2 SQIVND (reference sequence). The CDR3 length is 16 residues.

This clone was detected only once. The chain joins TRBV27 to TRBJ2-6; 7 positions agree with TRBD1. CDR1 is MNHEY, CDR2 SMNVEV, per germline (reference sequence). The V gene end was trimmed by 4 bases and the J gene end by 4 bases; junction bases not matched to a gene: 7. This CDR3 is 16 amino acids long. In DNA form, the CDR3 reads TGTGCCAGCAGTTCCGCGACAGGGTCCGGGGCCAACGTCCTGACTTTC. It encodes CASSSATGSGANVLTF. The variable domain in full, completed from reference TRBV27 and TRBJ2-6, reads EAQVTQNPRYLITVTGKKLTVTCSQNMNHEYMSWYRQDPGLGLRQIYYSMNVEVTDKGDVPEGYKVSRKEKRNFPLILESPSPNQTSLYFCASSSATGSGANVLTFGAGSRLTVL.

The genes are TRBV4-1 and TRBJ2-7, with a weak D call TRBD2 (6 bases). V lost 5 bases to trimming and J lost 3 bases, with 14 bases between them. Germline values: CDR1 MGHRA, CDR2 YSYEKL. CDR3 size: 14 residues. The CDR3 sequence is CASSTTTSSYEQYF. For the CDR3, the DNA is TGCGCCAGCAGCACTACCACTAGCAGCTACGAGCAGTACTTC.

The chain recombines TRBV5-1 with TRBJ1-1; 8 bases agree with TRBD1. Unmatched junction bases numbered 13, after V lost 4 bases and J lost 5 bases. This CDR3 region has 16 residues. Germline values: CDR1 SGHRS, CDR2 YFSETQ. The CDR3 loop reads CASSPSGGLTYTEAFF. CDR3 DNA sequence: TGCGCCAGCAGCCCATCAGGGGGCTTGACTTATACTGAAGCTTTCTTT.

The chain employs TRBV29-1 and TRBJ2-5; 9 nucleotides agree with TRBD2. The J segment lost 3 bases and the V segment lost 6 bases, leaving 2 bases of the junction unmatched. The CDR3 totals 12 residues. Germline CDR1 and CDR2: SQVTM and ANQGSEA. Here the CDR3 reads CSVASGKETQYF. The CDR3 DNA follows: TGCAGCGTCGCTAGCGGGAAAGAGACCCAGTACTTC.

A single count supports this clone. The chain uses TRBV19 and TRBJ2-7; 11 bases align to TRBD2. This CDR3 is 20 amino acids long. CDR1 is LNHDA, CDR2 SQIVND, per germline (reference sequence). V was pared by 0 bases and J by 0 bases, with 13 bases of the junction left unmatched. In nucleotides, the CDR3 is TGTGCCAGTAGTATAGATCGGAGGGCGGGACTAGCGGTGCTCTCCTACGAGCAGTACTTC. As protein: CASSIDRRAGLAVLSYEQYF.

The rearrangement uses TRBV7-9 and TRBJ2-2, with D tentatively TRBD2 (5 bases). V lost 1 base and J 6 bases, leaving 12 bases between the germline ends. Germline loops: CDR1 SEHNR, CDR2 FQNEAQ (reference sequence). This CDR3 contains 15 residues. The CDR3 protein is CASSLVTGNAGELFF. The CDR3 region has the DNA TGTGCCAGCAGCTTAGTAACGGGAAACGCCGGGGAGCTGTTTTTT.